These 21 T cell receptor beta chains came from one sample sequenced in a study of cytomegalovirus exposure and HLA in healthy donors. Primers: 60 Vbeta forward and 13 Jbeta reverse. Measured with immunoSEQ multiplex PCR; TCRdb has only the in-frame clones, and not every one. The repertoire consists of roughly 100,000 clones, with roughly 12% occurring once and the leading ten covering around 15%. The specimen was PBMCs. These receptors were collected from a man between 35 and 55 years old in good health and CMV-seropositive.

Only a few counts were recorded for this clone. The chain has TRBV18 and TRBJ1-1; the match to TRBD1 covers 8 bases. The CDR3 spans 15 residues. The germline CDR1 and CDR2 sequences are KGHSH and LQKENI. The V and J ends lost 3 bases and 0 bases, in that order; junction bases with no gene match: 3. CDR3 amino acids: CASSPDRDLNTEAFF. The CDR3 DNA is TGTGCCAGCTCACCGGACAGGGATTTGAACACTGAAGCTTTCTTT.

The genes are TRBV2 and TRBJ1-3; D possibly corresponds to TRBD1 (5 bases). This CDR3 has 16 amino acids. V lost 6 bases, J lost 6 bases, and 21 bases lay in between. The V gene's germline CDR1 is SNHLY and CDR2 FYNNEI. CDR3 sequence (DNA): TGTGCCAGCAGGTCACCGGGACTGCGAGGCGAAAACACCATATATTTT. Translating it yields CASRSPGLRGENTIYF.

The chain couples TRBV23-1 to TRBJ2-7; 10 bases match TRBD1. TRBV23-1 is designated an ORF whose function remains uncertain. The CDR3 has 16 amino acids. V shed 8 bases and J 3 bases; nucleotides not matched to a gene: 13. CDR3 residues: CASDHSHGTGDYEQYF. DNA of the CDR3: TGCGCCAGCGATCACTCCCACGGGACAGGGGACTACGAGCAGTACTTC.

This clone was seen a few times. The V and J genes are TRBV9 and TRBJ2-7, with a possible D match to TRBD1 (5 bases). Trimming took 3 bases from V and 3 from J, leaving 13 bases between them. The germline CDR1 and CDR2 sequences are SGDLS and YYNGEE. The CDR3 consists of 14 residues. DNA of the CDR3: TGTGCCAGCAGCGAGGACACGAACTTCTACGAGCAGTACTTC. It yields the protein CASSEDTNFYEQYF.

This clone was counted a few times. This sequence joins TRBV6-6 and TRBJ1-2; possible D gene TRBD1, 6 bases. This CDR3 is 12 amino acids long. In germline, CDR1 is MNHNY, CDR2 SVGAGI (reference sequence). V was shortened by 11 bases and J by 4 bases, with 14 bases between the two germline ends. DNA of the CDR3: TGTGCCGTAGGGGGAGCCTTCTATGGCTACACCTTC. Translating gives CAVGGAFYGYTF.

This clone turned up a few times. The CDR3 sequence: CASRNRQGPYEQYF. The CDR3 nucleotides read TGTGCCAGCAGAAACCGACAGGGGCCCTACGAGCAGTACTTC. The rearrangement links TRBV2 to TRBJ2-7; 8 positions match TRBD1. This CDR3 spans 14 amino acids. With 6 bases clipped from V and 2 bases from J, the junction kept 6 bases outside the gene matches. Germline CDR1 reads SNHLY; CDR2 reads FYNNEI.

In its sample, this clone was seen a few times. J is TRBJ2-5 and V is TRBV5-1, with D possibly matching TRBD2 (5 bases). TRBJ2-7 explains the end of the DNA better; the J call may be wrong. The germline gives CDR1 SGHRS, CDR2 YFSETQ. The CDR3 extends over 14 amino acids. CDR3 loop: CASSLVPGTYEQYF. CDR3 DNA: TGCGCCAGCAGCTTGGTCCCGGGAACCTACGAGCAGTACTTC.

The V call is TRBV6-5, the J call TRBJ2-7; 9 bases align to TRBD2. V lost 7 bases and J lost 1; bases outside the gene matches: 8. Germline values: CDR1 MNHEY, CDR2 SVGAGI. The CDR3 contains 15 residues. The CDR3, as DNA: TGTGCCAGCACCAACCCAGCGGGAGGTTCCTACGAGCAGTACTTC. Translated: CASTNPAGGSYEQYF.

This clone turned up a few times. V is TRBV28 and J is TRBJ2-3; 8 bases agree with TRBD2. The CDR3 spans 15 residues. V shed 4 bases, J shed 5 bases, and the junction held 8 bases outside the gene matches. CDR1 and CDR2 (germline): MDHEN, SYDVKM. CDR3 sequence reads: CASSSSGTSQDTQYF. CDR3 sequence (DNA): TGTGCCAGCAGTTCGTCCGGGACTAGTCAAGATACGCAGTATTTT.

This clone came up a few times. This chain connects TRBV11-2 to TRBJ2-5; 8 bases fit TRBD2. Matching the DNA end better, TRBJ2-7 makes the J call doubtful. The CDR3 is 15 amino acids. Germline V lookup: CDR1 SGHAT, CDR2 FQNNGV. The CDR3 coding sequence is TGTGCCAGCAGCCCCGACTCAGCGGGAGTGTCCGAGCAGTACTTC. It translates to CASSPDSAGVSEQYF.

The rearrangement uses TRBV11-2 and TRBJ2-3; TRBD2 agrees at 7 bases. This CDR3 spans 13 amino acids. The germline CDR1 and CDR2 sequences are SGHAT and FQNNGV. V lost 9 bases to trimming and J lost 3 bases; unmatched junction nucleotides: 6. The CDR3 here is CASGDYPTDTQYF. The CDR3, as DNA: TGTGCCAGTGGGGACTATCCGACAGATACGCAGTATTTT.

V usage is TRBV4-1 and J usage is TRBJ2-1, with TRBD2 matching 9 bases. This CDR3 comprises 15 residues. The germline gives CDR1 MGHRA, CDR2 YSYEKL. The V and J ends lost 4 bases and 6 bases, in that order; junction bases with no gene match: 7. The DNA for the CDR3 is TGCGCCAGCAGCCCCGGGACTAGCCGCCGCAATGAGCAGTTCTTC. Protein product: CASSPGTSRRNEQFF.

The chain couples TRBV13 to TRBJ1-6, with no clear D. V was pared by 2 bases and J by 9 bases, with 8 bases between. The CDR3 extends over 13 amino acids. CDR1 PRHDT and CDR2 FYEKMQ come from the germline V gene (reference sequence). The CDR3 region is CASSLTYRSPLHF. In DNA form, the CDR3 reads TGTGCCAGCAGCTTAACCTACCGTTCACCCCTCCACTTT.

This chain connects TRBV6-1 to TRBJ2-1, with D hard to call. Germline V gene lookup returns CDR1 MNHNS and CDR2 SASEGT. The CDR3 runs 14 residues. The ends were cut back, 1 base at V and 5 bases at J, with 9 bases in the middle. DNA for the CDR3: TGTGCCAGCAGTGAAGTTGCAGAAGACAATGAGCAGTTCTTC. Its translation: CASSEVAEDNEQFF.

This clone was picked up a small number of times. The rearrangement links TRBV6-6 to TRBJ1-2; TRBD1 is a possible D gene (5 bases). CDR3 length: 13 amino acids. Germline values: CDR1 MNHNY, CDR2 SVGAGI (reference sequence). Trimming cost V 5 bases and J 7 bases, with 14 bases left between them. The CDR3 reads CASSADTGPGYTF. DNA for the CDR3: TGTGCCAGCAGTGCCGACACAGGCCCTGGCTACACCTTC.

This clone was picked up a small number of times. The chain is built from TRBV10-1 and TRBJ2-7; 7 positions agree with TRBD1. CDR3 length: 15 residues. Germline V gives CDR1 WNHNN, CDR2 SYGVQD (reference sequence). V shed 6 bases, J shed 2 bases, and the junction held 10 bases outside the gene matches. CDR3 coding DNA: TGCGCCAGCAGACTGAACAGGGGCTGGACCTACGAGCAGTACTTC. Translated, it gives CASRLNRGWTYEQYF.

There are a few counts of this clone. The chain has TRBV5-1 and TRBJ1-2; possible D gene TRBD1, 5 bases. The CDR3 has 14 residues. The V and J ends lost 0 bases and 4 bases respectively, with 10 bases between them. Germline loops: CDR1 SGHRS, CDR2 YFSETQ. The chain's CDR3 is CASSLEGRAYGYTF. The CDR3 nucleotides are TGCGCCAGCAGCTTGGAAGGCAGGGCCTATGGCTACACCTTC. The entire variable domain, with the rest obtained from reference TRBV5-1 and TRBJ1-2, is as follows: KAGVTQTPRYLIKTRGQQVTLSCSPISGHRSVSWYQQTPGQGLQFLFEYFSETQRNKGNFPGRFSGRQFSNSRSEMNVSTLELGDSALYLCASSLEGRAYGYTFGSGTRLTVV.

In this sample, this clone turned up a few times. The genes are TRBV2 and TRBJ2-3; D perhaps matches TRBD1 (6 bases). CDR3 length equals 14 residues. V shed 5 bases and J shed 1 base, with 10 bases lying between them. Germline values: CDR1 SNHLY, CDR2 FYNNEI. Written as DNA, the CDR3 is TGTGCCAGCAGTACAGGGAGAGGCACAGATACGCAGTATTTT. Protein sequence: CASSTGRGTDTQYF. The variable domain in full, completed from reference TRBV2 and TRBJ2-3, reads EPEVTQTPSHQVTQMGQEVILRCVPISNHLYFYWYRQILGQKVEFLVSFYNNEISEKSEIFDDQFSVERPDGSNFTLKIRSTKLEDSAMYFCASSTGRGTDTQYFGPGTRLTVL.

This chain uses TRBV15 with TRBJ1-3; D call uncertain. The CDR3 covers 16 residues. The germline V gene encodes CDR1 LNHNV and CDR2 YYDKDF (reference sequence). V lost 4 bases to trimming and J lost 0 bases, with 13 bases between them. CDR3 DNA: TGTGCCACCAGCAAACCACCCACATTCTCTGGAAACACCATATATTTT. Residues: CATSKPPTFSGNTIYF. Based on the CDR3 plus reference TRBV15 and TRBJ1-3, the full variable domain is DAMVIQNPRYQVTQFGKPVTLSCSQTLNHNVMYWYQQKSSQAPKLLFHYYDKDFNNEADTPDNFQSRRPNTSFCFLDIRSPGLGDTAMYLCATSKPPTFSGNTIYFGEGSWLTVV.

This clone has a handful of counts. The V call is TRBV12-1, the J call TRBJ2-1; the DNA was not used to check the table's D call, TRBD2. TRBV12-1 represents a pseudogene. CDR3 length equals 10 residues. This CDR3 is CASSAIKQFF. DNA for the CDR3: TGTGCCAGCAGCGCGATCAAGCAGTTCTTC.

This clone was seen more than once but under ten times. The V call is TRBV2, the J call TRBJ2-5; 10 positions agree with TRBD1. V trimming: 3 bases; J trimming: 4 bases; junction bases outside the gene matches: 5. The germline CDR1 and CDR2 sequences are SNHLY and FYNNEI. The CDR3 is 15 residues long. The CDR3: CASSEIRTGGETQYF. As DNA, the CDR3 is TGTGCCAGCAGTGAGATAAGGACAGGGGGAGAGACCCAGTACTTC.